Listed here are 23 T cell receptor beta chains from one sample, sequenced in a study of T cell responses to AZD1222 COVID-19 vaccine. The data were produced by immunoSEQ multiplex PCR, yet TCRdb's version contains in-frame clones alone and is incomplete. The sample consists of about 140,000 clones, around 90% of them appearing once. Here the sequenced sample was peripheral blood, taken 28 days after the second AZD1222 dose. The source of these receptors is an adult who received the AZD1222 COVID-19 vaccine.

The J gene is TRBJ1-2, the V gene TRBV7-2; 7 nucleotides align to TRBD1. The CDR3 is made up of 16 amino acids. Germline V CDR1 and CDR2: SGHTA, FQGNSA. V lost 4 bases and J lost 1; bases outside the gene matches: 9. CDR3: CASSSTRQGLNYGYTF. CDR3 coding DNA: TGTGCCAGCAGCTCGACACGACAGGGCCTTAACTATGGCTACACCTTC.

The chain employs TRBV6-4 and TRBJ2-3, with 13 positions matching TRBD2. The V segment lost 4 bases and the J segment 9 bases; nucleotides outside the gene matches: 4. This CDR3 spans 14 amino acids. Germline lookup yields CDR1 MRHNA and CDR2 SNTAGT. The DNA of the CDR3 is TGTGCCAGCAGTGCGACTAGCGGGGGGTCGACGCAGTATTTT. This translates into CASSATSGGSTQYF.

The rearrangement joins TRBV27 to TRBJ1-5, with 9 positions matching TRBD1. The germline V gene encodes CDR1 MNHEY and CDR2 SMNVEV (reference sequence). V was pared by 2 bases and J by 4 bases, with 6 bases of the junction left unmatched. This CDR3 is 16 amino acids long. In DNA form, the CDR3 reads TGTGCCAGCAGTTTAAAGGGACAGGGAGTGAATCAGCCCCAGCATTTT. Translating gives CASSLKGQGVNQPQHF.

In its sample, this clone was seen once. This chain connects TRBV24-1 to TRBJ2-3, with D possibly called TRBD1 or TRBD2 (5 bases each). Germline CDR1 KGHDR, CDR2 SFDVKD. This CDR3 contains 15 residues. V lost 2 bases and J 3 bases, leaving 11 bases between the germline ends. The CDR3 region has the DNA TGTGCCACCAGTGATTGGGACCGAGGAACAGATACGCAGTATTTT. Protein product: CATSDWDRGTDTQYF.

A few counts support this clone. The rearrangement joins TRBV5-1 to TRBJ2-7; D remains ambiguous. Trimming left V 3 bases short and J 3 bases short, with 10 bases between. CDR1 is SGHRS, CDR2 YFSETQ, per germline. CDR3 length: 13 amino acids. CDR3: CASSSAPDYEQYF. CDR3 sequence (DNA): TGCGCCAGCAGCTCGGCGCCTGACTACGAGCAGTACTTC.

The chain recombines TRBV4-2 with TRBJ2-5, with 13 nucleotides matching TRBD2. From germline, CDR1 is LGHNA and CDR2 YNFKEQ. The J segment lost 1 base and the V segment lost 1 base, leaving 6 bases of the junction unmatched. The CDR3 is 18 residues long. CDR3 in amino acids: CASSQVATSGGAQETQYF. The CDR3 coding sequence is TGTGCCAGCAGCCAAGTCGCTACTAGCGGGGGGGCCCAAGAGACCCAGTACTTC.

The CDR3 spells CASKRGNEKLFF. The CDR3 region has the DNA TGTGCCAGTAAACGGGGAAATGAAAAACTGTTTTTT. V usage is TRBV19 and J usage is TRBJ1-4; D remains ambiguous. V was shortened by 7 bases and J by 5 bases, with 8 bases between the two germline ends. The CDR3 spans 12 residues. In germline, CDR1 is LNHDA, CDR2 SQIVND (reference sequence).

This chain links TRBV19 with TRBJ2-7, with TRBD1 identical over 7 bases. Trimming cost V 5 bases and J 1 base; bases outside gene matches: 2. The CDR3 has 13 residues. Germline lookup yields CDR1 LNHDA and CDR2 SQIVND (reference sequence). The CDR3 spells CASSWGQSYEQYF. The CDR3 coding sequence is TGTGCCAGTAGTTGGGGACAGTCCTACGAGCAGTACTTC.

This clone was observed a handful of times. V is TRBV7-8 and J is TRBJ2-2; tentatively, D is TRBD2 (6 bases). CDR1 and CDR2 from the germline V gene are SGHVS and FQNEAQ. This CDR3 has 16 residues. The V end was cut by 4 bases, the J end by 1 base, with 13 bases between. CDR3 sequence: CASSYQFSGNTGELFF. Here the CDR3 DNA reads TGTGCCAGCAGCTATCAGTTTAGCGGGAACACCGGGGAGCTGTTTTTT.

The chain links TRBV7-9 to TRBJ1-2; no clear D. The CDR3 has 13 residues. CDR1 and CDR2 from the germline V gene are SEHNR and FQNEAQ (reference sequence). V shed 1 base and J shed 6 bases, with 9 bases lying between them. The CDR3 reads CASSLGSEDGYTF. The CDR3, as DNA: TGTGCCAGCAGCTTAGGATCTGAGGATGGCTACACCTTC.

This sequence joins TRBV18 and TRBJ2-2; the match to TRBD2 covers 11 bases. J was trimmed by 1 base and V by 1 base; bases with no gene match: 2. This CDR3 spans 17 amino acids. Germline CDR1 is KGHSH and CDR2 is LQKENI. For the CDR3, the DNA is TGTGCCAGCTCACCACGACTAGCGGGACTGAACACCGGGGAGCTGTTTTTT. Amino acid sequence: CASSPRLAGLNTGELFF.

As for this clone: The sample holds other DNA sequences that translate to the same CDR3. The chain employs TRBV3-1 (or the pseudogene TRBV3-2) and TRBJ1-1, with D maybe TRBD1 (6 bases). This CDR3 has 13 residues. Trimming left V 0 bases short and J 5 bases short, with 7 bases between. Germline V gene lookup returns CDR1 LGHDT and CDR2 YNNKEL (reference sequence). The CDR3 sequence: CASSQEGGTEAFF. Here the CDR3 DNA reads TGTGCCAGCAGCCAAGAAGGGGGGACTGAAGCTTTCTTT.

This clone was observed a handful of times. J is TRBJ1-1 and V is TRBV19; D unclear. Per the germline V gene, CDR1 is LNHDA and CDR2 is SQIVND (reference sequence). The length of the CDR3 is 12 residues. The V and J ends lost 5 bases and 7 bases respectively, with 11 bases between them. The CDR3 loop is CASSHLTGEAFF. The CDR3 nucleotides are TGTGCCAGTAGTCATTTGACGGGTGAAGCTTTCTTT.

The V and J genes are TRBV18 and TRBJ2-3; D is perhaps TRBD2 (6 bases). Germline loops: CDR1 KGHSH, CDR2 LQKENI. The CDR3 has 16 amino acids. V lost 2 bases to trimming and J lost 7 bases, with 19 bases between them. The CDR3 protein is CASSPLKTSPGHTQYF. Here the CDR3 DNA reads TGTGCCAGCTCACCATTAAAGACTAGTCCAGGCCATACGCAGTATTTT.

V gene TRBV5-1 combines with J gene TRBJ2-1; 8 nucleotides align to TRBD2. CDR3 size: 14 residues. J gave up 7 bases and V 3 bases, and 6 bases lay outside the gene matches. Germline V gene data show CDR1 as SGHRS and CDR2 as YFSETQ. The CDR3 is CASSSGLGSNEQFF. CDR3 sequence (DNA): TGCGCCAGCAGCTCGGGACTAGGGAGTAATGAGCAGTTCTTC.

This chain connects TRBV5-6 to TRBJ1-3; TRBD1 might be the D (5 bases). The CDR3 loop spans 17 amino acids. Germline-derived CDR1 and CDR2 are SGHDT and YYEEEE. V was trimmed by 0 bases and J by 2 bases, leaving 15 bases between them. In nucleotides, the CDR3 is TGTGCCAGCAGCTTGGCGGCGACAGTCATAACTGGAAACACCATATATTTT. It is translated as CASSLAATVITGNTIYF. Full variable domain (outside the CDR3, taken from reference TRBV5-6 and TRBJ1-3): DAGVTQSPTHLIKTRGQQVTLRCSPKSGHDTVSWYQQALGQGPQFIFQYYEEEERQRGNFPDRFSGHQFPNYSSELNVNALLLGDSALYLCASSLAATVITGNTIYFGEGSWLTVV.

The CDR3 DNA follows: TGTGCCAGCAGCCTGGACGGTGCTTATGGCTACACCTTC. The encoded protein is CASSLDGAYGYTF. The chain has TRBV27 and TRBJ1-2; D not certain. CDR1 is MNHEY and CDR2 is SMNVEV in the germline V gene (reference sequence). The CDR3 is 13 amino acids. The germline V and J ends were trimmed by 6 bases and 5 bases, with 13 bases remaining between them.

The chain is built from TRBV9 and TRBJ1-2, with D perhaps matching TRBD1 (5 bases). Germline V gene data show CDR1 as SGDLS and CDR2 as YYNGEE. This CDR3 region has 15 residues. V was trimmed by 3 bases and J by 0 bases, leaving 12 bases between them. DNA for the CDR3: TGTGCCAGCAGCGCAGGGACGGCCGCTAACTATGGCTACACCTTC. Protein: CASSAGTAANYGYTF.

The chain employs TRBV19 and TRBJ2-5, with D hard to call. This CDR3 is built from 13 residues. The V gene's germline CDR1 is LNHDA and CDR2 SQIVND (reference sequence). V lost 3 bases, J lost 3 bases, and 8 bases lay in between. The CDR3: CASSMQVEETQYF. The CDR3 DNA is TGTGCCAGTAGTATGCAGGTTGAAGAGACCCAGTACTTC.

CDR3 amino acids: CASSESGRQETQYF. The CDR3 region has the DNA TGTGCCAGCTCAGAGTCGGGTCGTCAAGAGACCCAGTACTTC. The V gene is TRBV18, the J gene TRBJ2-5; D ambiguous. The CDR3 runs 14 residues. CDR1 KGHSH and CDR2 LQKENI come from the germline V gene. The ends were cut back, 5 bases at V and 2 bases at J, with 12 bases in the middle.

This sequence joins TRBV7-3 and TRBJ1-2; D is unclear. The CDR3 has 13 residues. CDR1 is SGHTA and CDR2 is FQGTGA in the germline V gene. Trimming left V 5 bases short and J 7 bases short, with 14 bases between. CDR3 in amino acids: CASSPSTSGGYTF. The CDR3 region has the DNA TGTGCCAGCAGCCCGTCCACCTCGGGTGGCTACACCTTC.

The chain combines TRBV6-6 with TRBJ2-6, with 10 bases identical to TRBD1. V was clipped by 5 bases and J by 3 bases; unmatched bases: 13. CDR3 size: 19 residues. CDR1 is MNHNY and CDR2 is SVGAGI in the germline V gene (reference sequence). CDR3 loop: CASSPGKGQGMSGANVLTF. DNA for the CDR3: TGTGCCAGCAGTCCGGGAAAGGGACAGGGGATGAGTGGGGCCAACGTCCTGACTTTC.

This sequence joins TRBV28 and TRBJ1-2, with 7 positions matching TRBD1. The CDR3 extends over 14 amino acids. V dropped 5 bases and J dropped 6; count of bases not matched to a gene: 9. Germline CDR1 and CDR2: MDHEN and SYDVKM. CDR3: CASSMPGQTNGYTF. CDR3 nucleotide sequence: TGTGCCAGCAGTATGCCGGGACAGACTAATGGCTACACCTTC.